A selection of T cell receptor beta chains follows, all from one sample in a study of blood T cell repertoires in COVID-19. Clones were read by immunoSEQ multiplex PCR, and TCRdb kept only the in-frame ones, dropping some. The sample shows some 400,000 clones, approximately 90% of them seen only once. What was sequenced was PBMCs or T cells enriched from blood (not recorded which). These receptors were collected from a man aged 25 to 40 who had recovered from COVID-19. Both conserved end residues are part of each CDR3. Fields, in order: clone size, D gene, J gene, V gene, CDR3 protein, CDR3 DNA. D genes are given only for firm matches. Some rows have no size entry. The others give once, few or many, or a class for an expanded clone.

abundance: NA; d_gene: TRBD2; j_gene: TRBJ2-1; v_gene: TRBV7-8; CDR3aa: CASGPTSGGANEQFF; CDR3nt: TGTGCCAGCGGACCGACTAGCGGGGGCGCGAATGAGCAGTTCTTC
abundance: NA; d_gene: TRBD1; j_gene: TRBJ1-4; v_gene: TRBV15; CDR3aa: CATSRGPGTENEKLFF; CDR3nt: TGTGCCACCAGCAGAGGTCCCGGGACAGAGAATGAAAAACTGTTTTTT
abundance: NA; d_gene: NA; j_gene: TRBJ1-1; v_gene: TRBV6-1; CDR3aa: CASSARAGNLNTEAFF; CDR3nt: TGTGCCAGCAGTGCCCGGGCCGGGAATCTGAACACTGAAGCTTTCTTT
abundance: NA; d_gene: TRBD1; j_gene: TRBJ2-2; v_gene: TRBV5-1; CDR3aa: CASSGPGQGVAGELFF; CDR3nt: TGCGCCAGCAGCGGGCCGGGACAGGGAGTCGCCGGGGAGCTGTTTTTT
abundance: NA; d_gene: NA; j_gene: TRBJ2-1; v_gene: TRBV5-1; CDR3aa: CASSMESTYNEQFF; CDR3nt: TGCGCCAGCTCCATGGAGAGTACCTACAATGAGCAGTTCTTC
abundance: NA; d_gene: NA; j_gene: TRBJ2-2; v_gene: TRBV5-1; CDR3aa: CASSLLGGGSGTGELFF; CDR3nt: TGCGCCAGCAGCTTGCTAGGTGGAGGAAGTGGCACCGGGGAGCTGTTTTTT
abundance: NA; d_gene: TRBD1; j_gene: TRBJ2-5; v_gene: TRBV5-6; CDR3aa: CASRSGTGALQETQYF; CDR3nt: TGTGCCAGCAGATCCGGGACAGGGGCCCTCCAAGAGACCCAGTACTTC
abundance: NA; d_gene: NA; j_gene: TRBJ2-7; v_gene: TRBV19; CDR3aa: CASSKRRDYSYEQYF; CDR3nt: TGTGCCAGTAGCAAAAGGCGCGACTACTCCTACGAGCAGTACTTC
abundance: NA; d_gene: TRBD1; j_gene: TRBJ1-1; v_gene: TRBV3-1/TRBV3-2; CDR3aa: CASSDRVNTEAFF; CDR3nt: TGTGCCAGTTCGGACAGGGTGAACACTGAAGCTTTCTTT
abundance: NA; d_gene: NA; j_gene: TRBJ2-7; v_gene: TRBV5-1; CDR3aa: CASSPGNTYEQYF; CDR3nt: TGCGCCAGCAGTCCAGGGAACACCTACGAGCAGTACTTC
abundance: NA; d_gene: NA; j_gene: TRBJ1-4; v_gene: TRBV2; CDR3aa: CASSEALGDEKLFF; CDR3nt: TGTGCCAGCAGTGAAGCGCTAGGGGATGAAAAACTGTTTTTT
abundance: NA; d_gene: NA; j_gene: TRBJ1-2; v_gene: TRBV5-6; CDR3aa: CASSFWDTSNYGYTF; CDR3nt: TGTGCCAGCAGCTTTTGGGACACCTCTAACTATGGCTACACCTTC
abundance: NA; d_gene: NA; j_gene: TRBJ1-1; v_gene: TRBV5-6; CDR3aa: CASSLPSMNTEAFF; CDR3nt: TGTGCCAGCAGCTTGCCGTCTATGAACACTGAAGCTTTCTTT
abundance: NA; d_gene: NA; j_gene: TRBJ2-1; v_gene: TRBV28; CDR3aa: CASSLSGQYRNEQFF; CDR3nt: TGTGCCAGCAGTTTATCCGGGCAGTACAGGAATGAGCAGTTCTTC
abundance: NA; d_gene: NA; j_gene: TRBJ1-5; v_gene: TRBV12-3/TRBV12-4; CDR3aa: CASSQTGDQPQHF; CDR3nt: TGTGCCAGCAGTCAAACGGGGGATCAGCCCCAGCATTTT
abundance: NA; d_gene: NA; j_gene: TRBJ2-7; v_gene: TRBV18; CDR3aa: CASSPYGSYEQYF; CDR3nt: TGTGCCAGCTCACCATACGGCTCCTACGAGCAGTACTTC
abundance: NA; d_gene: TRBD2; j_gene: TRBJ2-1; v_gene: TRBV27; CDR3aa: CASTIAGTSNEQFF; CDR3nt: TGTGCCAGTACCATAGCGGGAACCAGTAATGAGCAGTTCTTC
abundance: NA; d_gene: NA; j_gene: TRBJ1-1; v_gene: TRBV6-2/TRBV6-3; CDR3aa: CASIPSWESTEAFF; CDR3nt: TGTGCCAGCATCCCGAGTTGGGAGTCTACTGAAGCTTTCTTT
abundance: NA; d_gene: NA; j_gene: TRBJ2-2; v_gene: TRBV7-9; CDR3aa: CASSFRDMNTGELFF; CDR3nt: TGTGCCAGCAGCTTCCGGGACATGAACACCGGGGAGCTGTTTTTT
abundance: NA; d_gene: NA; j_gene: TRBJ1-2; v_gene: TRBV19; CDR3aa: CASSIQGGYGYTF; CDR3nt: TGTGCCAGTAGTATCCAGGGCGGCTATGGCTACACCTTC
abundance: NA; d_gene: NA; j_gene: TRBJ1-2; v_gene: TRBV12-3/TRBV12-4; CDR3aa: CASSEGGSGYTF; CDR3nt: TGTGCCAGCAGTGAAGGAGGTAGTGGCTACACCTTC
abundance: NA; d_gene: TRBD1; j_gene: TRBJ1-2; v_gene: TRBV6-1; CDR3aa: CASSDVGGTGMYGYTF; CDR3nt: TGTGCCAGCAGTGACGTTGGCGGGACAGGGATGTATGGCTACACCTTC
abundance: NA; d_gene: NA; j_gene: TRBJ2-7; v_gene: TRBV12-3/TRBV12-4; CDR3aa: CASSFSYEQYF; CDR3nt: TGTGCCAGCAGTTTTTCATACGAGCAGTACTTC
abundance: NA; d_gene: TRBD1; j_gene: TRBJ2-1; v_gene: TRBV3-1/TRBV3-2; CDR3aa: CASSQVLRGHHNEQFF; CDR3nt: TGTGCCAGCAGCCAAGTTCTCAGGGGGCACCACAATGAGCAGTTCTTC
abundance: NA; d_gene: NA; j_gene: TRBJ2-2; v_gene: TRBV25-1; CDR3aa: CASSALPGLPGTGELFF; CDR3nt: TGTGCCAGCAGTGCACTCCCGGGACTCCCTGGTACCGGGGAGCTGTTTTTT
abundance: NA; d_gene: NA; j_gene: TRBJ1-2; v_gene: TRBV12-3/TRBV12-4; CDR3aa: CASSQGGNYGYTF; CDR3nt: TGTGCCAGCAGTCAGGGAGGGAATTATGGCTACACCTTC
abundance: NA; d_gene: NA; j_gene: TRBJ1-2; v_gene: TRBV6-5; CDR3aa: CASRGPNYGYTF; CDR3nt: TGTGCCAGCAGGGGGCCCAACTATGGCTACACCTTC
abundance: NA; d_gene: TRBD1; j_gene: TRBJ1-1; v_gene: TRBV27; CDR3aa: CASSRNRGDTEAFF; CDR3nt: TGTGCCAGCAGCCGAAACAGGGGAGACACTGAAGCTTTCTTT
abundance: NA; d_gene: NA; j_gene: TRBJ2-3; v_gene: TRBV4-1; CDR3aa: CASSQERLASTDTQYF; CDR3nt: TGCGCCAGCAGCCAAGAGCGACTGGCTAGCACAGATACGCAGTATTTT
abundance: NA; d_gene: NA; j_gene: TRBJ2-3; v_gene: TRBV28; CDR3aa: CASRGWAGAGDTQYF; CDR3nt: TGTGCCAGCAGGGGGTGGGCGGGGGCAGGAGATACGCAGTATTTT
abundance: NA; d_gene: TRBD1; j_gene: TRBJ2-1; v_gene: TRBV29-1; CDR3aa: CSVGTGYNEQFF; CDR3nt: TGCAGCGTCGGGACAGGCTACAATGAGCAGTTCTTC
abundance: NA; d_gene: NA; j_gene: TRBJ2-3; v_gene: TRBV27; CDR3aa: CASTGSGTDTQYF; CDR3nt: TGTGCCAGCACAGGGTCGGGCACAGATACGCAGTATTTT
abundance: NA; d_gene: NA; j_gene: TRBJ1-5; v_gene: TRBV24-1; CDR3aa: CATSVAGNNQPQHF; CDR3nt: TGTGCCACCAGTGTAGCGGGAAACAATCAGCCCCAGCATTTT
abundance: NA; d_gene: TRBD2; j_gene: TRBJ2-7; v_gene: TRBV7-9; CDR3aa: CASTPLLADSYEQYF; CDR3nt: TGTGCCAGCACCCCCCTACTAGCGGACTCCTACGAGCAGTACTTC
abundance: NA; d_gene: NA; j_gene: TRBJ1-1; v_gene: TRBV27; CDR3aa: CASSLISNTEAFF; CDR3nt: TGTGCCAGCAGTTTGATAAGCAACACTGAAGCTTTCTTT
abundance: NA; d_gene: TRBD1; j_gene: TRBJ2-7; v_gene: TRBV28; CDR3aa: CASRPGTGVYEQYF; CDR3nt: TGTGCCAGCAGACCCGGGACAGGGGTCTACGAGCAGTACTTC
abundance: once; d_gene: TRBD1; j_gene: TRBJ1-1; v_gene: TRBV19; CDR3aa: CASTPIEGVGQTEAFF; CDR3nt: TGTGCCAGTACTCCAATTGAGGGCGTGGGACAGACTGAAGCTTTCTTT
abundance: NA; d_gene: NA; j_gene: TRBJ1-2; v_gene: TRBV5-1; CDR3aa: CASSFIRGEGYGYTF; CDR3nt: TGCGCCAGCAGCTTTATCCGAGGGGAGGGCTATGGCTACACCTTC
abundance: NA; d_gene: TRBD1; j_gene: TRBJ2-7; v_gene: TRBV5-5; CDR3aa: CASSLAGGRDEQYF; CDR3nt: TGTGCCAGCAGCTTAGCAGGGGGCAGGGACGAGCAGTACTTC
abundance: NA; d_gene: TRBD2; j_gene: TRBJ2-3; v_gene: TRBV28; CDR3aa: CASSWGGVTDTQYF; CDR3nt: TGTGCCAGCAGTTGGGGGGGAGTCACAGATACGCAGTATTTT
abundance: NA; d_gene: TRBD2; j_gene: TRBJ2-3; v_gene: TRBV5-4; CDR3aa: CASSLSRASGRVTDTQYF; CDR3nt: TGTGCCAGCAGCTTGAGCCGAGCGAGCGGGAGGGTCACAGATACGCAGTATTTT
abundance: NA; d_gene: NA; j_gene: TRBJ1-1; v_gene: TRBV9; CDR3aa: CASSKPVNTEAFF; CDR3nt: TGTGCCAGCAGCAAACCAGTGAACACTGAAGCTTTCTTT
abundance: NA; d_gene: TRBD2; j_gene: TRBJ2-5; v_gene: TRBV11-2; CDR3aa: CASSLGGGLAGTQYF; CDR3nt: TGTGCCAGCAGCTTAGGGGGGGGACTCGCTGGGACCCAGTACTTC
abundance: NA; d_gene: NA; j_gene: TRBJ2-3; v_gene: TRBV29-1; CDR3aa: CSAQLDTQYF; CDR3nt: TGCAGCGCCCAGTTAGATACGCAGTATTTT
abundance: NA; d_gene: TRBD1; j_gene: TRBJ2-3; v_gene: TRBV5-1; CDR3aa: CASSLGQGPDTQYF; CDR3nt: TGCGCCAGCAGCTTGGGACAGGGCCCCGATACGCAGTATTTT
abundance: NA; d_gene: NA; j_gene: TRBJ1-2; v_gene: TRBV30; CDR3aa: CAWSVGPGVPGYTF; CDR3nt: TGTGCCTGGAGTGTAGGGCCAGGGGTGCCGGGCTACACCTTC
abundance: NA; d_gene: NA; j_gene: TRBJ1-1; v_gene: TRBV10-2; CDR3aa: CASSELLNTEAFF; CDR3nt: TGCGCCAGCAGTGAACTCCTGAACACTGAAGCTTTCTTT